Listed below are T cell receptor beta chains from one sample, sequenced in a study of OX40 agonist ivuxolimab in advanced cancers. Data came from immunoSEQ multiplex PCR; TCRdb stores just in-frame clones and leaves some out. Of some 100,000 clones listed, about 85% are singletons. The specimen was CD4+ or CD8+ T cells sorted from blood, collected in a trial of the OX40 agonist ivuxolimab. The receptors shown here come from an adult with an advanced solid tumor such as melanoma, head and neck, liver or kidney cancer. The CDR3 runs from the conserved cysteine through the conserved F or W. The order of the fields is clone size, V gene, D gene, J gene, CDR3 protein, CDR3 DNA. The D gene is left open where the match is weak. Size is stated for part of the rows, as once, few or many counts, or as a class when the clone is expanded.

clone_size: once
v_call: TRBV6-4
d_call: .
j_call: TRBJ2-5
cdr3_aa: CASSRELGSQETQYF
cdr3_nt: TGTGCCAGCAGCCGCGAACTGGGCTCCCAAGAGACCCAGTACTTC

clone_size: .
v_call: TRBV11-2
d_call: TRBD1
j_call: TRBJ1-2
cdr3_aa: CASSLAAGQAYGYTF
cdr3_nt: TGTGCCAGCAGCTTAGCGGCCGGACAGGCATATGGCTACACCTTC

clone_size: .
v_call: TRBV4-3
d_call: TRBD1
j_call: TRBJ1-2
cdr3_aa: CASSQLRTGWDGYTF
cdr3_nt: TGCGCCAGCAGCCAATTAAGGACAGGGTGGGATGGCTACACCTTC

clone_size: once
v_call: TRBV5-3
d_call: .
j_call: TRBJ2-2
cdr3_aa: CADGSRGSGELFF
cdr3_nt: TGTGCTGACGGGTCTAGAGGGTCCGGGGAGCTGTTTTTT

clone_size: .
v_call: TRBV7-2
d_call: .
j_call: TRBJ1-1
cdr3_aa: CASSLVSGIGTEAFF
cdr3_nt: TGTGCCAGCAGCTTAGTCTCTGGCATCGGCACTGAAGCTTTCTTT

clone_size: few
v_call: TRBV5-6
d_call: .
j_call: TRBJ2-1
cdr3_aa: CASRANAGVHEQFF
cdr3_nt: TGTGCCAGCAGAGCGAACGCAGGGGTCCATGAGCAGTTCTTC

clone_size: .
v_call: TRBV5-1
d_call: .
j_call: TRBJ2-5
cdr3_aa: CASSPRGLTVETQYF
cdr3_nt: TGCGCCAGCAGCCCCCGGGGACTGACAGTGGAGACCCAGTACTTC

clone_size: .
v_call: TRBV5-5
d_call: .
j_call: TRBJ2-3
cdr3_aa: CASSLGGRGQTTDTQYF
cdr3_nt: TGTGCCAGCAGCTTGGGCGGTCGGGGGCAGACCACAGATACGCAGTATTTT

clone_size: .
v_call: TRBV4-1
d_call: .
j_call: TRBJ2-3
cdr3_aa: CASSSASHTDTQYF
cdr3_nt: TGCGCCAGCAGCTCAGCCTCTCACACAGATACGCAGTATTTT

clone_size: once
v_call: TRBV10-2
d_call: .
j_call: TRBJ1-4
cdr3_aa: CASSVTGATNEKLFF
cdr3_nt: TGCGCCAGCAGTGTGACAGGTGCAACTAATGAAAAACTGTTTTTT

clone_size: .
v_call: TRBV19
d_call: TRBD1
j_call: TRBJ2-1
cdr3_aa: CASSPQFGTGAYNEQFF
cdr3_nt: TGTGCCAGTAGTCCTCAGTTCGGGACAGGGGCCTACAATGAGCAGTTCTTC

clone_size: .
v_call: TRBV13
d_call: .
j_call: TRBJ1-3
cdr3_aa: CASSLWSGDWGGNTIYF
cdr3_nt: TGTGCCAGCAGCTTATGGTCGGGAGATTGGGGTGGAAACACCATATATTTT

clone_size: .
v_call: TRBV5-4
d_call: .
j_call: TRBJ1-2
cdr3_aa: CASSQAGAGGYTF
cdr3_nt: TGTGCCAGCAGCCAGGCCGGGGCGGGGGGCTACACCTTC

clone_size: .
v_call: TRBV18
d_call: .
j_call: TRBJ2-3
cdr3_aa: CASSRGSTDTQYF
cdr3_nt: TGTGCCAGCTCACGGGGGTCCACAGATACGCAGTATTTT

clone_size: once
v_call: TRBV18
d_call: .
j_call: TRBJ2-2
cdr3_aa: CASSPQQVVDGELFF
cdr3_nt: TGTGCCAGCTCACCACAGCAGGTCGTCGACGGGGAGCTGTTTTTT

clone_size: .
v_call: TRBV5-6
d_call: .
j_call: TRBJ2-7
cdr3_aa: CASSLGAVIYEQYF
cdr3_nt: TGTGCCAGCAGCTTGGGGGCGGTGATCTACGAGCAGTACTTC

clone_size: .
v_call: TRBV6-5
d_call: .
j_call: TRBJ1-6
cdr3_aa: CASSYSQGSPLHF
cdr3_nt: TGTGCCAGCAGTTACTCGCAGGGGTCACCCCTCCACTTT

clone_size: .
v_call: TRBV7-9
d_call: .
j_call: TRBJ2-7
cdr3_aa: CASSLLTGSYEQYF
cdr3_nt: TGTGCCAGCAGCTTACTGACAGGCTCCTACGAGCAGTACTTC

clone_size: .
v_call: TRBV28
d_call: TRBD2
j_call: TRBJ2-3
cdr3_aa: CASSPHRGGEGFTQYF
cdr3_nt: TGTGCCAGCAGTCCCCACCGGGGCGGGGAGGGGTTTACGCAGTATTTT

clone_size: few
v_call: TRBV30
d_call: .
j_call: TRBJ1-2
cdr3_aa: CAWSASNYGYTF
cdr3_nt: TGTGCCTGGAGTGCTAGTAACTATGGCTACACCTTC

clone_size: .
v_call: TRBV28
d_call: .
j_call: TRBJ1-2
cdr3_aa: CASSLTQNYGYTF
cdr3_nt: TGTGCCAGCAGTTTAACACAAAACTATGGCTACACCTTC

clone_size: .
v_call: TRBV18
d_call: .
j_call: TRBJ1-2
cdr3_aa: CASSPPFNANYGYTF
cdr3_nt: TGTGCCAGCTCACCCCCTTTTAATGCTAACTATGGCTACACCTTC